This record covers a single T cell receptor (beta chain). Its antigen is as yet unknown. The CDR3 consists of 13 residues. Trimming removed 3 bases at V and 7 bases at J, with 7 bases between. Germline V gene sequence: CDR1 LGHDT, CDR2 YNNKEL (reference sequence). TCRdb used MiXCR to reprocess the 5' RACE reads, holding one entry per CDR3 protein. The table includes approximately 250,000 distinct CDR3 sequences, approximately 16% detected once. These data originate in a study of T-cell memory formation after mild COVID-19. General study results and limits: A balance of CD4 and CD8 characterized clones contracting day 15 to 85, whereas later expanders leaned CD4+. What remained unconfirmed was the SARS-CoV-2 specificity of second-wave clones peaking on day 37.

The TCR was taken from a man aged 18-30 years who had mild COVID-19 (a few samples of this study predate the infection). Cell type and time point are not known. The rearrangement joins TRBV3-1 to TRBJ1-6; tentative D call: TRBD1 (5 bases). Material: PBMCs or a T cell subset sorted from them (not recorded which). For the CDR3, the DNA is TGTGCCAGCAGCCACGACAGAAATTCACCCCTCCACTTT. Translating it yields CASSHDRNSPLHF.